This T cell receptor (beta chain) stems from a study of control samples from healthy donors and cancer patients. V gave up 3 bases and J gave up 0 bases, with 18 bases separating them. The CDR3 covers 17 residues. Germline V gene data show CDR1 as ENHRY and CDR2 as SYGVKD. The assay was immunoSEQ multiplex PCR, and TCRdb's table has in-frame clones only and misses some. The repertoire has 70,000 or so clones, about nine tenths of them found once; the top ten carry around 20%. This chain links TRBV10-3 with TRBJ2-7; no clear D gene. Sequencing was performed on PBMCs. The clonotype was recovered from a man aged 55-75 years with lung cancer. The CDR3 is CAISEGFGQMSSYEQYF. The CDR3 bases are TGTGCCATCAGTGAAGGTTTCGGCCAGATGAGCTCCTACGAGCAGTACTTC.